This is a list of T cell receptor beta chains from one sample in a study of control samples from healthy donors and cancer patients. Clones were read by immunoSEQ multiplex PCR, and TCRdb kept only the in-frame ones, dropping some. The sample has 100,000 to 150,000 clones, roughly 92% seen once; the top ten hold 4.5% to 7%. The specimen sequenced was blood. The receptors stem from a man aged 18 to 29 in good health. CDR3s include the opening cysteine and the closing phenylalanine or tryptophan. A D gene is named only where the DNA matches it firmly. The listing skips clone size in some rows; elsewhere it reads once, few, many or a size class.

v_gene: TRBV5-6
d_gene: TRBD1
j_gene: TRBJ1-6
abundance: once
CDR3aa: CASSYFGTGVKGSPLHF
CDR3nt: TGTGCCAGCAGCTACTTCGGGACAGGGGTGAAGGGTTCACCCCTCCACTTT

v_gene: TRBV18
d_gene: NA
j_gene: TRBJ1-2
abundance: NA
CDR3aa: CASSPERGFVDYGYTF
CDR3nt: TGTGCCAGCTCACCCGAACGGGGATTTGTCGACTATGGCTACACCTTC

v_gene: TRBV18
d_gene: NA
j_gene: TRBJ1-1
abundance: NA
CDR3aa: CASSPRSGDTEAFF
CDR3nt: TGTGCCAGCTCCCCTCGTTCAGGGGACACTGAAGCTTTCTTT

v_gene: TRBV5-1
d_gene: NA
j_gene: TRBJ1-4
abundance: NA
CDR3aa: CASSWEGRDNEKLFF
CDR3nt: TGCGCCAGCAGCTGGGAGGGCAGGGATAATGAAAAACTGTTTTTT

v_gene: TRBV4-2
d_gene: NA
j_gene: TRBJ1-6
abundance: NA
CDR3aa: CASSQVLRGLRNSPLHF
CDR3nt: TGTGCCAGCAGCCAAGTCTTACGGGGGCTTCGGAATTCACCCCTCCACTTT

v_gene: TRBV2
d_gene: NA
j_gene: TRBJ1-5
abundance: NA
CDR3aa: CASSEGGNRAQPQHF
CDR3nt: TGTGCCAGCAGTGAAGGCGGGAATCGGGCCCAGCCCCAGCATTTT

v_gene: TRBV3-1/TRBV3-2
d_gene: NA
j_gene: TRBJ2-1
abundance: NA
CDR3aa: CASSRLNEQFF
CDR3nt: TGTGCCAGCAGCCGCCTCAATGAGCAGTTCTTC

v_gene: TRBV5-1
d_gene: NA
j_gene: TRBJ2-7
abundance: NA
CDR3aa: CASSSTRSYEQYF
CDR3nt: TGCGCCAGCAGCTCAACTAGGTCCTACGAGCAGTACTTC

v_gene: TRBV7-9
d_gene: TRBD2
j_gene: TRBJ2-5
abundance: NA
CDR3aa: CASSPHRGLAGGRRETQYF
CDR3nt: TGTGCCAGCAGCCCGCATAGGGGACTAGCGGGGGGGCGTCGGGAGACCCAGTACTTC

v_gene: TRBV6-1
d_gene: TRBD2
j_gene: TRBJ2-3
abundance: NA
CDR3aa: CASSDLLAGSSTDTQYF
CDR3nt: TGTGCCAGCAGTGACCTACTAGCGGGGTCTAGCACAGATACGCAGTATTTT

v_gene: TRBV3-1/TRBV3-2
d_gene: NA
j_gene: TRBJ2-5
abundance: NA
CDR3aa: CASSPSFQTRKETQYF
CDR3nt: TGTGCCAGCAGCCCCTCCTTCCAGACGAGGAAAGAGACCCAGTACTTC

v_gene: TRBV4-1
d_gene: TRBD2
j_gene: TRBJ2-7
abundance: NA
CDR3aa: CASSQFVTAGTNYEQYF
CDR3nt: TGCGCCAGCAGCCAATTCGTTACTGCAGGGACTAACTACGAGCAGTACTTC

v_gene: TRBV3-1/TRBV3-2
d_gene: TRBD1
j_gene: TRBJ2-2
abundance: NA
CDR3aa: CASGTGGNTGELFF
CDR3nt: TGTGCCAGCGGGACAGGGGGGAACACCGGGGAGCTGTTTTTT

v_gene: TRBV27
d_gene: TRBD1
j_gene: TRBJ1-5
abundance: NA
CDR3aa: CARQGGLYSNQPQHF
CDR3nt: TGTGCCAGACAGGGGGGCCTATATAGCAATCAGCCCCAGCATTTT

v_gene: TRBV5-4
d_gene: TRBD2
j_gene: TRBJ2-1
abundance: NA
CDR3aa: CASSPSLAGTNNEQFF
CDR3nt: TGTGCCAGCAGCCCCTCGCTAGCGGGAACCAACAATGAGCAGTTCTTC

v_gene: TRBV5-1
d_gene: NA
j_gene: TRBJ2-1
abundance: NA
CDR3aa: CASSPRRQTRSYNEQFF
CDR3nt: TGCGCCAGCAGCCCAAGACGACAGACCCGCTCCTACAATGAGCAGTTCTTC

v_gene: TRBV3-1/TRBV3-2
d_gene: TRBD1
j_gene: TRBJ2-1
abundance: NA
CDR3aa: CASSQERGTGYNEQFF
CDR3nt: TGTGCCAGCAGCCAAGAAAGGGGGACAGGCTACAATGAGCAGTTCTTC

v_gene: TRBV9
d_gene: NA
j_gene: TRBJ1-5
abundance: NA
CDR3aa: CASLGDETREQPQHF
CDR3nt: TGTGCCAGTTTAGGAGACGAGACCCGAGAACAGCCCCAGCATTTT